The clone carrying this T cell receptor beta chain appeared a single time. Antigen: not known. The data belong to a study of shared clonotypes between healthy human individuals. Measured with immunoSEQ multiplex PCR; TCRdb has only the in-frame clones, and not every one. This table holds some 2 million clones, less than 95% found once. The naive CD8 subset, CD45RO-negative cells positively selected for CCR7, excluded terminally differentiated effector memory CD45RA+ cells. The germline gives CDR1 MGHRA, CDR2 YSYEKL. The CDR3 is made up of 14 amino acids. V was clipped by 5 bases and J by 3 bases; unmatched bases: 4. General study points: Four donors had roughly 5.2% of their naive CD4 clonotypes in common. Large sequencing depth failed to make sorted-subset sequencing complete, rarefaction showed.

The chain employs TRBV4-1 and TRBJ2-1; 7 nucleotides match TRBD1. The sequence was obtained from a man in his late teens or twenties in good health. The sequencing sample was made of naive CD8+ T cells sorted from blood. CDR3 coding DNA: TGCGCCAGCAGCATTCGACAGGGCTACAATGAGCAGTTCTTC. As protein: CASSIRQGYNEQFF.